The sequence of this TCR beta chain was determined in a study of T cells after yellow fever vaccination. This clonotype turned up a few times. Its antigen is as yet unknown. TCRdb reprocessed the 5' RACE reads via MiXCR and lists one record per CDR3 protein. The table includes 95,000 to 150,000 distinct CDR3 sequences, approximately 16% detected once. Study-wide results and limits: Subsequent to the booster, the majority of primary-vaccination clones reappeared (about 97% CD4, around 85% CD8).

V was trimmed by 4 bases and J by 7 bases, leaving 11 bases between them. CDR3 length: 14 residues. Germline V gene lookup returns CDR1 SEHNR and CDR2 FQNEAQ (reference sequence). The sample was CD8+ T cells sorted from PBMCs, taken 5 days after the yellow fever booster vaccination. This TCR derives from a young man who received the YFV17D yellow fever vaccine. The V gene is TRBV7-9, the J gene TRBJ1-6; the D is unclear. CDR3 nucleotide sequence: TGTGCCAGCAGCTGGGATTCGAAGAATTCACCCCTCCACTTT. Translation: CASSWDSKNSPLHF.